This TCR beta chain was captured by sequencing in a study of T-cell reconstitution after alpha-beta-depleted transplantation in children. This clonotype occurred many times. No antigen is known for it. Germline V gene data show CDR1 as ENHRY and CDR2 as SYGVKD. CDR3 length: 13 amino acids. The J segment lost 6 bases and the V segment lost 2 bases, leaving 0 bases of the junction unmatched. Preparation of the TCRbeta library was carried out with unique molecular identifiers. MiXCR, run by TCRdb on the PCR reads, gives a single entry per CDR3 protein. The sample includes approximately 50,000 distinct CDR3 sequences, 5.5% to 7.5% of them seen just once. Findings and limits, study-wide: From surviving recipient T cells and thymic progenitors came the high day-60 TCRbeta diversity observed in some patients. Counts and diversity of T cells one year after transplant came mostly from newly produced T cells. Expanded graft clones numbering several hundred reportedly gave rise to alpha-beta T cells about two months after transplant.

The TCR sequence derives from a female patient aged 2 to 10 who had a stem cell transplant for aplastic anemia, so the T cells may come from the graft donor. V gene TRBV10-3 combines with J gene TRBJ2-3; TRBD2 agrees at 9 bases. The sample consisted of PBMCs, mostly from graft donor cells, taken 60 days after TCRalphabeta/CD19-depleted stem cell transplant. The CDR3 bases are TGTGCCATCAGTGAGACTAGCGGGGATACGCAGTATTTT. It is translated as CAISETSGDTQYF.